One T cell receptor (beta chain) is described in this entry. Its matching antigen is unknown. This entry comes from a study of OX40 agonist ivuxolimab in advanced cancers. Study observations and caveats: There were, on average, more expanded clones in CD8+ T cells than in CD4+. Both blood CD4+ and CD8+ T cells showed clonal growth by week 6 at 0.1 to 3.0 mg/kg.

The CDR3 length is 17 residues. Germline V gene data show CDR1 as MDHEN and CDR2 as SYDVKM. V was shortened by 5 bases and J by 2 bases, with 21 bases between the two germline ends. Blood specimens came from baseline, cycle 4 day 1, and cycle 7 day 1. Clones were sequenced by immunoSEQ multiplex PCR, and TCRdb holds only the in-frame ones, with some missing. The sample includes 65,000 to 70,000 clones, over 60% of them seen just once. Sequenced here: CD4+ or CD8+ T cells sorted from blood, sampled in a trial of the OX40 agonist ivuxolimab. V usage is TRBV28 and J usage is TRBJ1-2, with a tentative D call TRBD1 (5 bases). The receptor comes from an adult with an advanced solid tumor such as melanoma, head and neck, liver or kidney cancer. The CDR3 is CASSPPSSGTVNYGYTF. CDR3 DNA sequence: TGTGCCAGCAGTCCTCCATCATCCGGGACGGTCAACTATGGCTACACCTTC.